This T cell receptor (beta chain) comes out of a study of blood T cells in healthy people across ages. Findings of the study overall: The CMV status of each donor remained undetermined, and this could have confounded shifts in expanded clonotypes. Naive CD4+ cells and diversity were both higher in long-lived donors than in aged donors. TCR beta diversity tracked closely with naive T cell percentage. TCR beta diversity, measured per million T cells, fell in a roughly linear way with age.

A second PCR of 7 to 11 cycles used a sample-barcoded 5' primer and a J-beta primer mix. TCRdb passed the 5' RACE reads through MiXCR, listing each CDR3 protein once. The sample yields about 1.8 million distinct CDR3 sequences, approximately 50% seen once. This clonotype was seen a few times. What it binds is unknown. CDR1 is SGDLS, CDR2 YYNGEE, per germline. V gave up 3 bases and J gave up 10 bases, with 17 bases separating them. The CDR3 is 15 residues long. Sample: blood. This receptor was obtained from a woman aged 40 to 49 in good health. V usage is TRBV9 and J usage is TRBJ1-6; D perhaps matches TRBD1 (5 bases). The CDR3 is CASSASEQTVSPLHF. For the CDR3, the DNA is TGTGCCAGCAGCGCTAGCGAGCAGACAGTATCACCCCTCCACTTT.